Shown below are 12 T cell receptor beta chains from a single sample sequenced in a study of T cell responses to AZD1222 COVID-19 vaccine. Assay: immunoSEQ multiplex PCR; the TCRdb copy retains only in-frame clones and omits some. This sample yields 150,000 to 200,000 clones, of which 94% are seen a single time; 5.1% belongs to the top ten. Sequences were derived from peripheral blood, sampled 28 days after the second AZD1222 dose. The receptors were sampled from an adult who received the AZD1222 COVID-19 vaccine.

The V call is TRBV18, the J call TRBJ1-1, with TRBD1 as a possible D gene (5 bases). CDR1 KGHSH and CDR2 LQKENI come from the germline V gene. This CDR3 contains 16 residues. Between the trimmed V and J ends, which lost 3 bases and 4 bases, there was a span of 18 bases. CDR3 sequence: CASSPEGPGRSTEAFF. DNA of the CDR3: TGTGCCAGCTCACCTGAGGGACCCGGTAGGAGCACTGAAGCTTTCTTT.

The chain links TRBV12-3 or TRBV12-4 to TRBJ1-1; the D gene is possibly TRBD1 (6 bases). This CDR3 is built from 13 residues. The CDR3 loop reads CASRTGANTEAFF. The CDR3 DNA reads as TGTGCATCTCGCACGGGGGCTAACACTGAAGCTTTCTTT.

The genes are TRBV7-9 and TRBJ2-1; TRBD2 might be the D (6 bases). Germline values: CDR1 SEHNR, CDR2 FQNEAQ (reference sequence). V lost 5 bases and J 8 bases, leaving 16 bases between the germline ends. The CDR3 has 14 residues. This CDR3 reads CASSHGRAGDEQFF. The DNA for the CDR3 is TGTGCCAGCAGCCACGGGAGAGCTGGGGATGAGCAGTTCTTC.

V usage is TRBV2 and J usage is TRBJ1-2, with 7 bases aligning to TRBD1. J gave up 4 bases and V 6 bases, and 8 bases lay outside the gene matches. CDR1 and CDR2 (germline): SNHLY, FYNNEI. CDR3 size: 14 residues. CDR3 coding DNA: TGTGCCAGCAGCTCACAGGGGTACGGCTATGGCTACACCTTC. This translates into CASSSQGYGYGYTF.

The chain carries TRBV19 and TRBJ1-2; D not resolved. The CDR3 extends over 15 amino acids. Germline values: CDR1 LNHDA, CDR2 SQIVND (reference sequence). V lost 4 bases, J lost 8 bases, and 20 bases lay in between. This CDR3 reads CASSTYSEISRGYTF. CDR3 bases: TGTGCCAGTAGTACCTACTCAGAAATATCTAGAGGCTACACCTTC.

The V call is TRBV30, the J call TRBJ1-5; tentatively, D is TRBD1 (5 bases). The V end lost 0 bases, the J end lost 4 bases, and 10 bases lay between the germline ends. Germline V lookup: CDR1 GTSNPN, CDR2 SVGIG (reference sequence). The CDR3 has 14 residues. DNA for the CDR3: TGTGCCTGGAGTGTTGGCCAGGGTAATCAGCCCCAGCATTTT. It is translated as CAWSVGQGNQPQHF.

This rearrangement joins TRBV7-9 to TRBJ1-1; maybe TRBD1 (5 bases). The germline V gene encodes CDR1 SEHNR and CDR2 FQNEAQ (reference sequence). The CDR3 consists of 12 residues. V lost 1 base, J lost 8 bases, and 8 bases lay in between. Here the CDR3 DNA reads TGTGCCAGCAGCTTAGGTTCAGGGGAAGCTTTCTTT. Its protein product is CASSLGSGEAFF.

The V and J genes are TRBV30 and TRBJ2-7; D unresolved. The V gene lost 8 bases and the J gene lost 3 bases, with 17 bases spanning the gap. CDR3 length: 13 residues. The germline gives CDR1 GTSNPN, CDR2 SVGIG (reference sequence). The CDR3, as DNA: TGTGCCGGAAGAGGCAGGACGCACTACGAGCAGTACTTC. Protein product: CAGRGRTHYEQYF.

This clone turned up a few times. J is TRBJ2-7 and V is TRBV5-6; TRBD1 or TRBD2 may be the D gene (6 bases each). CDR1 is SGHDT and CDR2 is YYEEEE in the germline V gene. The V gene lost 5 bases and the J gene lost 3 bases, with 12 bases spanning the gap. The CDR3 totals 13 residues. CDR3 in amino acids: CASSRRGNYEQYF. CDR3 DNA: TGTGCCAGCAGTCGGAGGGGGAACTACGAGCAGTACTTC. Full variable domain (remainder filled in from reference TRBV5-6 and TRBJ2-7): DAGVTQSPTHLIKTRGQQVTLRCSPKSGHDTVSWYQQALGQGPQFIFQYYEEEERQRGNFPDRFSGHQFPNYSSELNVNALLLGDSALYLCASSRRGNYEQYFGPGTRLTVT.

The table lists this clone with a count of one. J is TRBJ2-1 and V is TRBV14, with a possible D match to TRBD2 (5 bases). Germline values: CDR1 SGHDN, CDR2 FVKESK. V gave up 7 bases and J gave up 4 bases, with 17 bases separating them. This CDR3 spans 15 amino acids. This CDR3 reads CASTLLHGVYNEQFF. CDR3 DNA sequence: TGTGCCAGCACCCTCTTACACGGGGTATACAATGAGCAGTTCTTC.

The chain uses TRBV6-1 and TRBJ2-3; 12 nucleotides align to TRBD2. Trimming removed 4 bases from V and 1 base from J; junction bases left unmatched: 15. Germline-derived CDR1 and CDR2 are MNHNS and SASEGT. CDR3 size: 20 residues. CDR3 bases: TGTGCCAGCAGTGGGACTAGCGGGAACTCCTTGGTCCACCGCACAGATACGCAGTATTTT. It codes for CASSGTSGNSLVHRTDTQYF.

The chain has TRBV25-1 and TRBJ1-1; no firm D call. This CDR3 comprises 14 residues. Germline loops: CDR1 MGHDK, CDR2 SYGVNS. V lost 1 base to trimming and J lost 1 base, with 7 bases between them. The CDR3 here is CASSEWAANTEAFF. CDR3 bases: TGTGCCAGCAGTGAATGGGCAGCGAACACTGAAGCTTTCTTT.